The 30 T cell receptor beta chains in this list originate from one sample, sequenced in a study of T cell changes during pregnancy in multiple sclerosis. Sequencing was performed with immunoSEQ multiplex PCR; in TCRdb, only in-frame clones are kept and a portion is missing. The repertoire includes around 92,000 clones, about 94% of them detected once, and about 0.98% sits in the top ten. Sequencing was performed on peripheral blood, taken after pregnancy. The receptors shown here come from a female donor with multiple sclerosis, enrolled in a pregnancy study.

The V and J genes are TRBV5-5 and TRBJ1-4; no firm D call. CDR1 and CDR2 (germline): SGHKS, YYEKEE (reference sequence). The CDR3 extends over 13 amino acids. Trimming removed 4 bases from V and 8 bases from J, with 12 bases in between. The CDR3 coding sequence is TGTGCCAGCAGCCTGCACCGGGGAGAAAAACTGTTTTTT. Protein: CASSLHRGEKLFF.

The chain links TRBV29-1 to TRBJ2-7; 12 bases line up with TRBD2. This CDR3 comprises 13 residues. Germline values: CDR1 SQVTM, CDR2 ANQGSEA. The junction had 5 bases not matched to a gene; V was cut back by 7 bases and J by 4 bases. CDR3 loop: CSALGLAGYEQYF. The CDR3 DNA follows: TGCAGCGCCCTGGGACTAGCGGGTTACGAGCAGTACTTC.

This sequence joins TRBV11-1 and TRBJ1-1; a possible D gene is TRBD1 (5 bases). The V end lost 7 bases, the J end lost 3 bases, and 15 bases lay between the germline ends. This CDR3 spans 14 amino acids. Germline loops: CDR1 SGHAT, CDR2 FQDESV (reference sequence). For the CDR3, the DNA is TGTGCCAGCACCTTCGGGCAGGGCTACACTGAAGCTTTCTTT. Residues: CASTFGQGYTEAFF.

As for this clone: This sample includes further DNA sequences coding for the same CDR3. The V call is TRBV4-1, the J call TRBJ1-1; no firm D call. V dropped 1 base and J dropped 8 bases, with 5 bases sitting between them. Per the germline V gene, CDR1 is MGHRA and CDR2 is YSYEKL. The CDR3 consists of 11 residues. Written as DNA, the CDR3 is TGCGCCAGCAGCCAAGGTAGCGAAGCTTTCTTT. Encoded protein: CASSQGSEAFF.

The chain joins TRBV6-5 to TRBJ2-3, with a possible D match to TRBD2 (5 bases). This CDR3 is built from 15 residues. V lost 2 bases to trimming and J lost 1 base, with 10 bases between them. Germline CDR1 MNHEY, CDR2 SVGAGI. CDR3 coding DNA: TGTGCCAGCAGTTACGCCCCCGGGGGCACAGATACGCAGTATTTT. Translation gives CASSYAPGGTDTQYF.

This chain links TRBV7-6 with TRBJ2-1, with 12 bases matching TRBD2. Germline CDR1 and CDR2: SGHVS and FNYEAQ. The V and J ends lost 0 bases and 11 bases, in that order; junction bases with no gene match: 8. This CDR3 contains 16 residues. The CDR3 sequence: CASSLALAGGPSKQFF. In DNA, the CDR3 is TGTGCCAGCAGCTTAGCCCTAGCGGGAGGGCCGTCTAAGCAGTTCTTC.

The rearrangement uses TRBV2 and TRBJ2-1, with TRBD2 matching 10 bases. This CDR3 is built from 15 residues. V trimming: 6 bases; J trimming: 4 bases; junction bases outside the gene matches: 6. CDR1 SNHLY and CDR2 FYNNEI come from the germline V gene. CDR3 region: CASRAGLAPYNEQFF. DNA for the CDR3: TGTGCCAGCAGGGCGGGACTAGCGCCGTACAATGAGCAGTTCTTC.

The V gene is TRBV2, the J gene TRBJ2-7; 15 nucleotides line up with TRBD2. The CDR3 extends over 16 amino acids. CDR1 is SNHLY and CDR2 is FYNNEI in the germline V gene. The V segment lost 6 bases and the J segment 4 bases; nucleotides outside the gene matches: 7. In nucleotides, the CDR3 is TGTGCCAGCAGCCCAGGGGGGACTAGCGGGAGGTACGAGCAGTACTTC. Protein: CASSPGGTSGRYEQYF.

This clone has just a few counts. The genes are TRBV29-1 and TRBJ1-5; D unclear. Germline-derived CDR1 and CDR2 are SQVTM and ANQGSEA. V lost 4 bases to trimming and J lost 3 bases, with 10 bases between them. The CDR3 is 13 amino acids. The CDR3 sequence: CSVVSSPNQPQHF. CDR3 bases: TGCAGCGTTGTTTCCAGTCCCAATCAGCCCCAGCATTTT.

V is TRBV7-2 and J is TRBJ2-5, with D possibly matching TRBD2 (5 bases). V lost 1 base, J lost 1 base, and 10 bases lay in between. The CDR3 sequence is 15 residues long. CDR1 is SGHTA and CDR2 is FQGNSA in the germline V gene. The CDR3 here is CASSLGRTFQETQYF. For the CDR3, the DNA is TGTGCCAGCAGCTTAGGGCGGACTTTCCAAGAGACCCAGTACTTC.

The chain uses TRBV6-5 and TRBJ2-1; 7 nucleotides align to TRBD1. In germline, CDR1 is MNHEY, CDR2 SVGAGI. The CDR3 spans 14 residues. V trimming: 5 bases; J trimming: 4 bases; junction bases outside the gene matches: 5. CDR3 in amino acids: CASSTGAGYNEQFF. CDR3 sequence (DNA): TGTGCCAGCAGTACAGGGGCCGGGTACAATGAGCAGTTCTTC.

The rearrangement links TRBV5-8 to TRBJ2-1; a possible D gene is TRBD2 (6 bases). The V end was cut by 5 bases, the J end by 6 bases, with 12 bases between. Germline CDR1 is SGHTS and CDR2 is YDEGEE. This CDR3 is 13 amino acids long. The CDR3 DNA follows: TGTGCCAGCAGGGAGGGACGGATCAATGAGCAGTTCTTC. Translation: CASREGRINEQFF. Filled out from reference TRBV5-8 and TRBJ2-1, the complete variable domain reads EAGVTQSPTHLIKTRGQQATLRCSPISGHTSVYWYQQALGLGLQFLLWYDEGEERNRGNFPPRFSGRQFPNYSSELNVNALELEDSALYLCASREGRINEQFFGPGTRLTVL.

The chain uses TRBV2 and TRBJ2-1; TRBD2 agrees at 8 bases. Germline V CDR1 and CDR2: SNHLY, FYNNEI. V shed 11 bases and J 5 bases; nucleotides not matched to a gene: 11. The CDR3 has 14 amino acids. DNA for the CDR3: TGTGCCGGAGAAGCGGGAGTGGTAAACAATGAGCAGTTCTTC. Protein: CAGEAGVVNNEQFF. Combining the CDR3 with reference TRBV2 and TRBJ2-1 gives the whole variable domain EPEVTQTPSHQVTQMGQEVILRCVPISNHLYFYWYRQILGQKVEFLVSFYNNEISEKSEIFDDQFSVERPDGSNFTLKIRSTKLEDSAMYFCAGEAGVVNNEQFFGPGTRLTVL.

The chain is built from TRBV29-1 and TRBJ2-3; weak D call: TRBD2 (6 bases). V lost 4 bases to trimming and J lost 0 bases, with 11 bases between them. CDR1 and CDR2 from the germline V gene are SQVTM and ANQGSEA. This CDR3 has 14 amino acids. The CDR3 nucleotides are TGCAGCGTTGGGGCTAGCGTTAGCACAGATACGCAGTATTTT. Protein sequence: CSVGASVSTDTQYF.

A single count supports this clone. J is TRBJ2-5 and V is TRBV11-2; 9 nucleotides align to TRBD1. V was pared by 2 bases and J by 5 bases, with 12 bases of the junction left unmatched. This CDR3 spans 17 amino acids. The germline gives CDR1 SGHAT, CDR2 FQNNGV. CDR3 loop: CASSLSGTGWLLETQYF. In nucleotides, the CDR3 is TGTGCCAGCAGCTTATCGGGGACAGGGTGGTTATTGGAGACCCAGTACTTC.

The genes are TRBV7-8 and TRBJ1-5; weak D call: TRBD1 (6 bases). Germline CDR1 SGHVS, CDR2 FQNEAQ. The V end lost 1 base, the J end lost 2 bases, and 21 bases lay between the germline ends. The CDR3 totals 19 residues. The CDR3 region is CASSLGAGAGGSGNQPQHF. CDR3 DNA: TGTGCCAGCAGCTTAGGTGCGGGGGCCGGGGGCTCTGGCAATCAGCCCCAGCATTTT. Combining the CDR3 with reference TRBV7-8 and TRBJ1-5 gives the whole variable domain GAGVSQSPRYKVAKRGQDVALRCDPISGHVSLFWYQQALGQGPEFLTYFQNEAQLDKSGLPSDRFFAERPEGSVSTLKIQRTQQEDSAVYLCASSLGAGAGGSGNQPQHFGDGTRLSIL.

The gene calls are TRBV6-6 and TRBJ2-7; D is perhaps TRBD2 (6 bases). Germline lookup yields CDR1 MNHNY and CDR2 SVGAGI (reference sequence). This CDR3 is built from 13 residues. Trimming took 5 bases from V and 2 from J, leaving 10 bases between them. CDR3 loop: CASSDRGTYEQYF. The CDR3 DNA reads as TGTGCCAGCAGTGACCGGGGGACCTACGAGCAGTACTTC.

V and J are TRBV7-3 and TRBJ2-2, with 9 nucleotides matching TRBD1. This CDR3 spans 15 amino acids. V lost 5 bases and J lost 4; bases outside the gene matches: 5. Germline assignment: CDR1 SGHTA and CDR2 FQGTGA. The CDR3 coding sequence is TGTGCCAGCAGCCCCCGGGACAGGGCCACCGGGGAGCTGTTTTTT. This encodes CASSPRDRATGELFF.

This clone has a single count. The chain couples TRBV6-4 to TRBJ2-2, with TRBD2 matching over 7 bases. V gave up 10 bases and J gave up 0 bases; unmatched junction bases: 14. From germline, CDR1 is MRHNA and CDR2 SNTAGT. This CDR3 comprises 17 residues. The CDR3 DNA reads TGTGCCAAACTCTGGCTAGCGGAAGCTACGAACACCGGGGAGCTGTTTTTT. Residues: CAKLWLAEATNTGELFF.

The CDR3 DNA follows: TGTGCCAGCAGCTTGGGGCTAGCGGGAGGCTACGAGCAGTACTTC. Its protein product is CASSLGLAGGYEQYF. V gene TRBV5-6 combines with J gene TRBJ2-7, with 11 bases aligning to TRBD2. J gave up 3 bases and V 0 bases, and 2 bases lay outside the gene matches. The CDR3 extends over 15 amino acids. The germline gives CDR1 SGHDT, CDR2 YYEEEE.

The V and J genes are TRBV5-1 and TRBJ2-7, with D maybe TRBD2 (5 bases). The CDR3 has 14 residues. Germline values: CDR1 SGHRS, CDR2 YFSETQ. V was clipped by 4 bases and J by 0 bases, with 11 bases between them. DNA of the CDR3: TGCGCCAGCAGCAGACTCGGACTCTCCTACGAGCAGTACTTC. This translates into CASSRLGLSYEQYF.

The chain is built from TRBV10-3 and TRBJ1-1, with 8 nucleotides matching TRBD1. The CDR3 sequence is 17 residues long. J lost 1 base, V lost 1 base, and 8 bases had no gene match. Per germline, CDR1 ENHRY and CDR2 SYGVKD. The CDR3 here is CAISEYLQGVENTEAFF. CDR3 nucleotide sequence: TGTGCCATCAGTGAGTATCTACAGGGGGTAGAGAACACTGAAGCTTTCTTT.

CDR3: CASSPRSDRENTEAFF. The CDR3 bases are TGTGCCAGCAGCCCCCGATCGGACAGGGAAAACACTGAAGCTTTCTTT. V usage is TRBV13 and J usage is TRBJ1-1; 8 nucleotides align to TRBD1. The CDR3 sequence is 16 residues long. The ends lost 5 bases at V and 2 bases at J; junction bases unmatched: 10. Germline assignment: CDR1 PRHDT and CDR2 FYEKMQ (reference sequence).

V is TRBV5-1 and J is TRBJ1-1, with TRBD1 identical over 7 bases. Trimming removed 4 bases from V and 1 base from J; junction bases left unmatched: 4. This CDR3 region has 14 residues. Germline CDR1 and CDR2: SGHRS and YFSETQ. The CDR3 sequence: CASSIQGSNTEAFF. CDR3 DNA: TGCGCCAGCAGCATACAGGGGTCGAACACTGAAGCTTTCTTT.

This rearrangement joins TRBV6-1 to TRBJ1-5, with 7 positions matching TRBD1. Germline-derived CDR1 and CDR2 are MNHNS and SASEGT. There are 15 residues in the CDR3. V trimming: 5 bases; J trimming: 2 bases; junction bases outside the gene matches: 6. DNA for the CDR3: TGTGCCAGCAGTCACAGGGGAGTAGGCAATCAGCCCCAGCATTTT. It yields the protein CASSHRGVGNQPQHF.

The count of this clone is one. The CDR3 nucleotides read TGTGCCAGCAGCCTTGGACAGGGGGGGGACTACGAGCAGTACTTC. It specifies CASSLGQGGDYEQYF. This sequence joins TRBV7-9 and TRBJ2-7, with 10 bases aligning to TRBD1. The V segment lost 5 bases and the J segment 3 bases; nucleotides outside the gene matches: 7. Germline assignment: CDR1 SEHNR and CDR2 FQNEAQ (reference sequence). CDR3 length equals 15 residues. The full variable domain, with the rest looked up from reference TRBV7-9 and TRBJ2-7, is DTGVSQNPRHKITKRGQNVTFRCDPISEHNRLYWYRQTLGQGPEFLTYFQNEAQLEKSRLLSDRFSAERPKGSFSTLEIQRTEQGDSAMYLCASSLGQGGDYEQYFGPGTRLTVT.

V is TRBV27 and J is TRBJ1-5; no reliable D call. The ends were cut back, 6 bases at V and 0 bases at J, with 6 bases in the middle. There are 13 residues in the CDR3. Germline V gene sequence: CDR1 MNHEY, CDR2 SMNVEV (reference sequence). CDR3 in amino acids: CASRELSNQPQHF. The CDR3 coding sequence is TGTGCCAGCAGAGAACTTAGCAATCAGCCCCAGCATTTT.

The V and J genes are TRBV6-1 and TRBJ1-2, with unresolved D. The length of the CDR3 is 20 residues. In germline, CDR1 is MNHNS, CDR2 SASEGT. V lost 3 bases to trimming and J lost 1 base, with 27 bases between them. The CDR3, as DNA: TGTGCCAGCAGTGATAGGAGCCTGGGGAGGCGGAATCCGGGTAACTATGGCTACACCTTC. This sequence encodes CASSDRSLGRRNPGNYGYTF.

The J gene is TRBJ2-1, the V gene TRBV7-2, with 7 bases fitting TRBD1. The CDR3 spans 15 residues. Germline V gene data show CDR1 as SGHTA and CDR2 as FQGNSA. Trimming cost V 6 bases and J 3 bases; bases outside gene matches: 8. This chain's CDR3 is CASSFRDRVYNEQFF. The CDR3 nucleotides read TGTGCCAGCAGTTTCCGGGACAGAGTCTACAATGAGCAGTTCTTC.

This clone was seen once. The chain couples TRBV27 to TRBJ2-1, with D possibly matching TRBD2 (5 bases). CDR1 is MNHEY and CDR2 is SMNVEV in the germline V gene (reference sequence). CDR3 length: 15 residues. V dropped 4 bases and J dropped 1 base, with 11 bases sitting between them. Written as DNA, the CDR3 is TGTGCCAGCAGTTCCGGACGGACTTCCTACAATGAGCAGTTCTTC. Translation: CASSSGRTSYNEQFF.